The 23 T cell receptor beta chains below come from one sample, sequenced in a study of T cell repertoires in cytomegalovirus infection. In TCRdb, the reads were re-called with MiXCR into one record per CDR3 protein. The sample carries a few hundred thousand distinct CDR3 sequences, 9.5% recorded once. Sequenced input: PBMCs. The receptors here all came from a human donor in good health (CMV status not recorded). Some clones in this sample may be carry-over from other donors' samples.

This clonotype occurred many times. The V gene is TRBV7-9, the J gene TRBJ1-2; D gene unclear. Germline V gene data show CDR1 as SEHNR and CDR2 as FQNEAQ (reference sequence). The CDR3 spans 15 residues. V was pared by 5 bases and J by 4 bases, with 17 bases between. The CDR3 DNA sequence: TGTGCCAGCAGCCCCTTCGGACGGACCGTCTATGGCTACACCTTC. Its protein product is CASSPFGRTVYGYTF.

This clonotype was seen a handful of times. In DNA, the CDR3 is TGCAGTGCTAGAGGCCCGGCCCGAGGGGCTAATGAAAAACTGTTTTTT. This translates into CSARGPARGANEKLFF. The chain joins TRBV20-1 to TRBJ1-4, with TRBD1 as a possible D gene (5 bases). Germline V gene sequence: CDR1 DFQATT, CDR2 SNEGSKA (reference sequence). The CDR3 is made up of 16 amino acids. V dropped 1 base and J dropped 3 bases, with 15 bases sitting between them.

Only a few counts were recorded for this clonotype. This chain links TRBV7-2 with TRBJ2-3, with TRBD2 matching 13 bases. With 5 bases clipped from V and 3 bases from J, the junction kept 8 bases outside the gene matches. Germline-derived CDR1 and CDR2 are SGHTA and FQGNSA. The CDR3 is made up of 17 amino acids. CDR3 sequence reads: CASSSGLAGERTDTQYF. The CDR3 DNA follows: TGTGCCAGCAGCAGCGGACTAGCGGGAGAACGGACAGATACGCAGTATTTT.

This clonotype was recorded many times. This chain links TRBV6-2 or TRBV6-3 with TRBJ2-7, with TRBD1 as a possible D gene (5 bases). Trimming pared 2 bases from V and 3 bases from J, leaving 14 bases between. This CDR3 has 15 amino acids. Germline CDR1 reads MNHEY; CDR2 reads SVGEGT. CDR3 in DNA: TGTGCCAGCAGTTACGAACCCCAGACAGTCTACGAGCAGTACTTC. Amino acids: CASSYEPQTVYEQYF.

This clonotype has at least ten counts. The rearrangement uses TRBV7-2 and TRBJ1-1; no clear D. CDR1 and CDR2 from the germline V gene are SGHTA and FQGNSA. V was shortened by 1 base and J by 8 bases, with 11 bases between the two germline ends. CDR3 length equals 13 residues. The CDR3 spells CASSLDVVPEAFF. DNA for the CDR3: TGTGCCAGCAGCTTAGACGTTGTACCAGAAGCTTTCTTT.

There are a few counts of this clonotype. As DNA, the CDR3 is TGTGCCAGCAGCTTAATGGCCGGGGCTAATTCACCCCTCCACTTT. The encoded protein is CASSLMAGANSPLHF. This chain connects TRBV7-9 to TRBJ1-6, with TRBD1 as a possible D gene (5 bases). Germline V CDR1 and CDR2: SEHNR, FQNEAQ (reference sequence). Deletions cut 2 bases from V and 6 bases from J, with 11 bases between. This CDR3 is 15 amino acids long.

This clonotype has more than one count but fewer than ten. The gene calls are TRBV12-5 and TRBJ1-2, with D perhaps matching TRBD1 (5 bases). V lost 6 bases to trimming and J lost 2 bases, with 10 bases between them. Germline assignment: CDR1 LGHNT and CDR2 FRNRAP. The CDR3 has 13 amino acids. Written as DNA, the CDR3 is TGTGCTAGTGGGATGACAGCCAACTATGGCTACACCTTC. It specifies CASGMTANYGYTF.

The chain uses TRBV27 and TRBJ1-1; D remains unclear. This CDR3 is 15 amino acids long. The V gene's germline CDR1 is MNHEY and CDR2 SMNVEV (reference sequence). Trimming removed 0 bases from V and 3 bases from J, with 11 bases in between. CDR3 amino acids: CASSLSTGRDTEAFF. The CDR3 nucleotides are TGTGCCAGCAGTTTATCCACCGGGCGGGACACTGAAGCTTTCTTT.

In its sample, this clonotype was seen many times. The chain couples TRBV7-2 to TRBJ1-5; D is uncertain. Germline V CDR1 and CDR2: SGHTA, FQGNSA. The CDR3 runs to 14 residues. Trimming removed 5 bases at V and 6 bases at J, with 14 bases between. CDR3: CASSPHSGFQPQHF. For the CDR3, the DNA is TGTGCCAGCAGCCCACACTCGGGGTTTCAGCCCCAGCATTTT.

This clonotype was picked up a small number of times. Here the CDR3 reads CASSLGSVNTIYF. The CDR3 DNA reads TGTGCCAGCAGTTTAGGATCTGTTAACACCATATATTTT. The rearrangement uses TRBV12-3 or TRBV12-4 and TRBJ1-3; D is undetermined. The CDR3 is 13 amino acids. V gave up 1 base and J gave up 7 bases, with 8 bases separating them.

As concerns this clonotype: A clone one base away is much larger, so this may be a read error. This chain links TRBV7-9 with TRBJ1-6; D remains unclear. The V gene lost 6 bases and the J gene lost 6 bases, with 12 bases spanning the gap. Germline V gene data show CDR1 as SEHNR and CDR2 as FQNEAQ (reference sequence). The CDR3 has 14 residues. The CDR3 region is CASSDLHGNSPLHF. The CDR3 DNA follows: TGTGCCAGCAGTGACCTCCACGGTAATTCACCCCTCCACTTT. Using reference TRBV7-9 and TRBJ1-6 for the parts outside the CDR3, the full variable domain is DTGVSQNPRHKITKRGQNVTFRCDPISEHNRLYWYRQTLGQGPEFLTYFQNEAQLEKSRLLSDRFSAERPKGSFSTLEIQRTEQGDSAMYLCASSDLHGNSPLHFGNGTRLTVT.

The sample holds many counts of this clonotype. V is TRBV7-2 and J is TRBJ1-3; TRBD1 agrees at 9 bases. CDR3 length: 17 amino acids. Germline trimming cut 4 bases from V and 0 bases from J; bases unmatched to any gene: 7. Germline assignment: CDR1 SGHTA and CDR2 FQGNSA. CDR3 sequence (DNA): TGTGCCAGCAGCTCCTCGGGACAGGGAAACTCTGGAAACACCATATATTTT. It encodes CASSSSGQGNSGNTIYF.

In this sample, this clonotype turned up a few times. The J gene is TRBJ1-2, the V gene TRBV2, with D unresolved. The CDR3 extends over 12 amino acids. V lost 4 bases and J 4 bases, leaving 7 bases between the germline ends. Per germline, CDR1 SNHLY and CDR2 FYNNEI. CDR3 loop: CASSATPYGYTF. As DNA, the CDR3 is TGTGCCAGCAGTGCCACTCCCTATGGCTACACCTTC.

V and J are TRBV12-3 or TRBV12-4 and TRBJ1-2, with D uncertain. With 5 bases removed from V and 0 bases from J, the gap between germline ends came to 10 bases. The CDR3 extends over 14 amino acids. The CDR3 sequence: CASSPRRANYGYTF. In DNA form, the CDR3 reads TGTGCCAGCAGTCCCCGTAGGGCTAACTATGGCTACACCTTC.

Many counts were recorded for this clonotype. The V gene is TRBV7-2, the J gene TRBJ2-7; TRBD2 is a possible D gene (5 bases). Germline loops: CDR1 SGHTA, CDR2 FQGNSA. Trimming stripped 1 base from V and 1 base from J, with 11 bases between. CDR3 size: 15 residues. The CDR3 bases are TGTGCCAGCAGCTTAGTGACTACAGTGTCCTACGAGCAGTACTTC. Protein: CASSLVTTVSYEQYF.

Ten or more counts support this clonotype. The chain carries TRBV7-2 and TRBJ2-3, with D possibly TRBD2 on 5 matching bases. The CDR3 sequence is 16 residues long. The ends were cut back, 2 bases at V and 0 bases at J, with 12 bases in the middle. In germline, CDR1 is SGHTA, CDR2 FQGNSA. This CDR3 reads CASSLKGGFSTDTQYF. The CDR3 DNA is TGTGCCAGCAGCTTAAAGGGCGGGTTTAGCACAGATACGCAGTATTTT.

The V and J genes are TRBV4-3 and TRBJ2-1, with D possibly being TRBD1 or TRBD2 (6 bases each). The CDR3 length is 17 residues. V lost 3 bases to trimming and J lost 2 bases, with 17 bases between them. Germline loops: CDR1 LGHNA, CDR2 YSLEER. CDR3 nucleotides: TGCGCCAGCAGCCATCAATTAGGGGGGCTCCCCTACAATGAGCAGTTCTTC. This translates into CASSHQLGGLPYNEQFF.

The rearrangement links TRBV27 to TRBJ2-7; TRBD1 aligns across 9 bases. The CDR3 is made up of 13 amino acids. The V segment lost 6 bases and the J segment 4 bases; nucleotides outside the gene matches: 4. Germline loops: CDR1 MNHEY, CDR2 SMNVEV (reference sequence). The CDR3 is CASRTGGKYEQYF. The CDR3, as DNA: TGTGCCAGCAGAACAGGGGGCAAGTACGAGCAGTACTTC.

This clonotype was seen a handful of times. The J gene is TRBJ1-1, the V gene TRBV12-3 or TRBV12-4; perhaps TRBD1 as D (6 bases). The CDR3 runs to 14 residues. Deletions cut 3 bases from V and 2 bases from J, with 10 bases between. In nucleotides, the CDR3 is TGTGCCAGCAGTTTTCACAGGGAAAACACTGAAGCTTTCTTT. Amino acid sequence: CASSFHRENTEAFF.

This clonotype showed up many times. The chain couples TRBV4-2 to TRBJ2-2; D unresolved. The germline V gene has CDR1 LGHNA and CDR2 YNFKEQ. This CDR3 spans 14 amino acids. Trimming pared 8 bases from V and 7 bases from J, leaving 17 bases between. The CDR3 nucleotides read TGTGCCAGCCACGACAAACCCCGAGGCGGGGAGCTGTTTTTT. This translates into CASHDKPRGGELFF.

This clonotype was seen repeatedly, ten times or more. This chain links TRBV7-9 with TRBJ1-4, with 8 bases aligning to TRBD1. There are 15 residues in the CDR3. V lost 4 bases to trimming and J lost 8 bases; unmatched junction nucleotides: 9. CDR1 and CDR2 from the germline V gene are SEHNR and FQNEAQ (reference sequence). CDR3 region: CASSSKSQGGEKLFF. The CDR3 nucleotides read TGTGCCAGCAGCTCAAAGTCACAGGGGGGCGAAAAACTGTTTTTT.

This clonotype has only a few counts. The rearrangement joins TRBV6-1 to TRBJ2-1; 14 bases are shared with TRBD2. This CDR3 is built from 15 residues. V gave up 3 bases and J gave up 5 bases; unmatched junction bases: 0. The germline V gene encodes CDR1 MNHNS and CDR2 SASEGT. For the CDR3, the DNA is TGTGCCAGCAGTGAGGGACTAGCGGGAGACAATGAGCAGTTCTTC. The encoded protein is CASSEGLAGDNEQFF.

This clonotype was seen at least ten times. The chain combines TRBV12-3 or TRBV12-4 with TRBJ2-3; D possibly corresponds to TRBD2 (5 bases). Trimming removed 3 bases at V and 0 bases at J, with 19 bases between. The CDR3 covers 18 residues. Here the CDR3 DNA reads TGTGCCAGCAGTTTGGGAGTGATAAGGCTGACTAGCACAGATACGCAGTATTTT. This translates into CASSLGVIRLTSTDTQYF.